The clone carrying this TCR beta chain has only one observation. The antigen is not known. Generated by immunoSEQ multiplex PCR, the TCRdb table keeps only in-frame clones and is missing some. The sample contains around 100,000 clones, about nine tenths of which appear only once. The sample is drawn from a study of T cell responses to AZD1222 COVID-19 vaccine. Study conclusions and caveats: Sampling captured repertoires only after the peak T cell response. Donors in the cohort were predominantly white British and more often female, and clonal diversity was possibly underestimated. Across the whole spike, CD4 TCRs peaked at regions 160-218 and 743-854.

V was pared by 3 bases and J by 7 bases, with 3 bases of the junction left unmatched. From germline, CDR1 is SGHRS and CDR2 YFSETQ. This CDR3 has 14 amino acids. This receptor was taken from an adult in good health. The chain recombines TRBV5-1 with TRBJ1-4, with 10 positions matching TRBD1. This specimen consisted of peripheral blood, obtained on day 0 of AZD1222 vaccination. This CDR3 reads CASSSDRGPEKLFF. The CDR3 coding sequence is TGCGCCAGCAGCTCCGACAGGGGGCCTGAAAAACTGTTTTTT.